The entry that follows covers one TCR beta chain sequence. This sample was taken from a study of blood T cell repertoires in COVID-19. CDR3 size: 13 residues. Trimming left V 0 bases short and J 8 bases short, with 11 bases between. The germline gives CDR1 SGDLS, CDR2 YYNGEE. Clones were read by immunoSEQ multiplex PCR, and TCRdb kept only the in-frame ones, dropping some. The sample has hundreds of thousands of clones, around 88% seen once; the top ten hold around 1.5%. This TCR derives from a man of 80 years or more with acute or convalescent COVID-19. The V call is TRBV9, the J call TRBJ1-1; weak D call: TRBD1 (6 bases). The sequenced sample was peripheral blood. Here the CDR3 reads CASSVGNRAEAFF. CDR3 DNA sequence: TGTGCCAGCAGCGTAGGCAACAGGGCCGAAGCTTTCTTT.